This TCR beta chain came from a study of human T cells and chemical hapten exposure. CDR3 size: 14 residues. Germline V lookup: CDR1 SGHTA, CDR2 FQGNSA. V was pared by 3 bases and J by 3 bases, with 11 bases between. Study-wide results and caveats: Alopecia in all donors means immunity may differ from healthy individuals.

Details on this clonotype: Its antigen is currently unknown.

A single record per CDR3 protein comes from TCRdb applying MiXCR to the RACE reads. The sample has more than 300,000 distinct CDR3 sequences, 5.5% seen once. Time point reported: pre-sensitization, week 0. The sample's treatment: therapeutic diphenylcyclopropenone sensitization with weekly scalp DPC. This receptor was taken from a woman in her late teens or twenties with alopecia areata. Some clones in this sample may be carry-over from other donors' samples. Source: whole blood, taken in connection with sensitization to the hapten diphenylcyclopropenone (DPC). The rearrangement joins TRBV7-2 to TRBJ1-2; D unresolved. The CDR3 loop reads CASSFRRADYGYTF. CDR3 bases: TGTGCCAGCAGCTTCAGGAGGGCGGACTATGGCTACACCTTC.